This T cell receptor beta chain was retrieved from a study of T-cell memory formation after mild COVID-19. 5'RACE, which relied on constant-segment primers, yielded TCR alpha and TCR beta cDNA libraries carrying sample barcodes and UMIs. TCRdb used MiXCR to reprocess the 5' RACE reads, holding one entry per CDR3 protein. The data contain approximately 260,000 distinct CDR3 sequences, around 15% of them seen just once; the ten biggest clones take up roughly a fifth. Turning to this clonotype: What it binds is not known.

CDR1 is SEHNR and CDR2 is FQNEAQ in the germline V gene (reference sequence). The length of the CDR3 is 12 residues. The ends were cut back, 3 bases at V and 6 bases at J, with 7 bases in the middle. Study outcomes and limitations: Clones contracting across day 15 to 85 had a balanced CD4/CD8 profile; later expanding clones leaned CD4+.

The V gene is TRBV7-9, the J gene TRBJ2-3, with D uncertain. Sequenced: PBMCs or a T cell subset sorted from them (not recorded which). The source of this sequence is a man aged 18 to 35 who had mild COVID-19 (a few samples of this study predate the infection). Cell type and time point are not known. Here the CDR3 DNA reads TGTGCCAGCAGCTTTGGTGAGGATACGCAGTATTTT. The encoded protein is CASSFGEDTQYF.